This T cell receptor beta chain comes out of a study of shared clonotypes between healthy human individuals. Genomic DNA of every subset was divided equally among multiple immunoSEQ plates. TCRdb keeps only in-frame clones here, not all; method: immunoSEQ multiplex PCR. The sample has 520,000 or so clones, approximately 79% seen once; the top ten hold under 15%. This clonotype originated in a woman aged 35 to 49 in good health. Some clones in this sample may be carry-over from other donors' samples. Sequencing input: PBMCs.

The CDR3, as DNA: TGCGCCAGCAGCCCCACCCGCGGGAGGGCCAACACCGGGGAGCTGTTTTTT. Its protein product is CASSPTRGRANTGELFF. V usage is TRBV4-1 and J usage is TRBJ2-2; 9 bases map to TRBD2. Unmatched junction bases numbered 8, after V lost 4 bases and J lost 2 bases. Germline V gives CDR1 MGHRA, CDR2 YSYEKL. This CDR3 region has 17 residues.